Shown below are 13 T cell receptor beta chains from a single sample sequenced in a study of cytomegalovirus exposure and HLA in healthy donors. The PCR made use of 60 Vbeta and 13 Jbeta primers. TCRdb's copy holds only in-frame clones and misses some; the assay was immunoSEQ multiplex PCR. Of roughly 100,000 clones in the sample, approximately 76% were seen once. Material for sequencing was PBMCs. Every receptor here comes from a man in his forties or fifties in good health and CMV-seronegative.

The gene calls are TRBV28 and TRBJ2-6, with a possible D match to TRBD1 (6 bases). The CDR3 runs to 17 residues. V lost 8 bases and J 1 base, leaving 18 bases between the germline ends. Germline V lookup: CDR1 MDHEN, CDR2 SYDVKM. The CDR3 reads CASSPDSRLSGANVLTF. The CDR3 DNA sequence: TGTGCCAGCTCACCGGACAGCCGATTGTCTGGGGCCAACGTCCTGACTTTC.

This clone was seen only once. V and J are TRBV6-5 and TRBJ2-1, with D tentatively TRBD2 (6 bases). Trimming shortened V by 0 bases and J by 6 bases, and 15 bases separated the two germline ends. The CDR3 totals 16 residues. Germline V gives CDR1 MNHEY, CDR2 SVGAGI. In DNA, the CDR3 is TGTGCCAGCAGTTACTCAGCCGGGGGAGGTAGCAATGAGCAGTTCTTC. Translation: CASSYSAGGGSNEQFF.

This sequence joins TRBV18 and TRBJ1-1; 7 positions match TRBD1. CDR1 and CDR2 (germline): KGHSH, LQKENI. With 3 bases clipped from V and 3 bases from J, the junction kept 10 bases outside the gene matches. CDR3 length: 16 amino acids. The CDR3 here is CASSPLWQGGDTEAFF. As DNA, the CDR3 is TGTGCCAGCTCACCGCTCTGGCAGGGGGGCGACACTGAAGCTTTCTTT.

The rearrangement links TRBV5-1 to TRBJ2-1; tentatively, D is TRBD2 (6 bases). CDR1 SGHRS and CDR2 YFSETQ come from the germline V gene. V was pared by 4 bases and J by 10 bases, with 15 bases between. CDR3 length equals 13 residues. For the CDR3, the DNA is TGCGCCAGCAGCCTCCCTACTAGCATCGAGCAGTTCTTC. Protein: CASSLPTSIEQFF.

This clone was observed a single time. The chain uses TRBV12-5 and TRBJ1-2; D is perhaps TRBD1 (5 bases). Trimming shortened V by 3 bases and J by 3 bases, and 8 bases separated the two germline ends. The CDR3 spans 13 residues. CDR1 is LGHNT and CDR2 is FRNRAP in the germline V gene. The CDR3 reads CASGLETDYGYTF. DNA for the CDR3: TGTGCTAGTGGTTTAGAGACAGACTATGGCTACACCTTC.

This chain uses TRBV5-4 with TRBJ1-1, with 8 bases lining up with TRBD1. The germline V gene encodes CDR1 SGHNT and CDR2 YYREEE (reference sequence). V lost 5 bases and J lost 1; bases outside the gene matches: 4. The CDR3 has 14 residues. The CDR3 sequence is CASRPGTGNTEAFF. The DNA for the CDR3 is TGTGCCAGCAGGCCGGGGACAGGGAACACTGAAGCTTTCTTT.

This chain joins TRBV27 and TRBJ2-2; 9 nucleotides match TRBD1. Trimming took 5 bases from V and 4 from J; bases not matched to a gene: 8. This CDR3 has 16 amino acids. Germline V lookup: CDR1 MNHEY, CDR2 SMNVEV (reference sequence). This CDR3 is CASSTYRGPVTGELFF. The CDR3 coding sequence is TGTGCCAGCAGTACCTACAGGGGGCCGGTCACCGGGGAGCTGTTTTTT.

The chain has TRBV7-2 and TRBJ2-3, with 9 bases identical to TRBD2. Looked up from germline, CDR1 is SGHTA and CDR2 is FQGNSA. Trimming took 5 bases from V and 5 from J; bases not matched to a gene: 5. The CDR3 loop spans 14 amino acids. CDR3 nucleotides: TGTGCCAGCAGCGGACTAGCGTCAGGAGATACGCAGTATTTT. As protein: CASSGLASGDTQYF. Combining the CDR3 with reference TRBV7-2 and TRBJ2-3 gives the whole variable domain GAGVSQSPSNKVTEKGKDVELRCDPISGHTALYWYRQSLGQGLEFLIYFQGNSAPDKSGLPSDRFSAERTGGSVSTLTIQRTQQEDSAVYLCASSGLASGDTQYFGPGTRLTVL.

This clone was detected a few times. DNA of the CDR3: TGTGCCAGCCTGGAGGGACCTAGCAATCAGCCCCAGCATTTT. Its protein product is CASLEGPSNQPQHF. The V gene is TRBV2, the J gene TRBJ1-5; D possibly corresponds to TRBD1 (5 bases). This CDR3 has 14 residues. Trimming stripped 8 bases from V and 0 bases from J, with 11 bases between. CDR1 and CDR2 (germline): SNHLY, FYNNEI.

The chain combines TRBV9 with TRBJ2-7; 9 bases fit TRBD1. Germline lookup yields CDR1 SGDLS and CDR2 YYNGEE. V shed 0 bases, J shed 4 bases, and the junction held 5 bases outside the gene matches. The CDR3 has 15 residues. CDR3 sequence reads: CASSVEGQGIYEQYF. In nucleotides, the CDR3 is TGTGCCAGCAGCGTAGAGGGACAGGGTATATACGAGCAGTACTTC.

Note on this clone: The junction departs from the called germline gene at one end, perhaps through a read error. V is TRBV5-5 and J is TRBJ2-5; weak D call: TRBD2 (5 bases). The V gene's germline CDR1 is SGHKS and CDR2 YYEKEE (reference sequence). The CDR3 runs 18 residues. Here the CDR3 DNA reads TGTGCCAGCAGACCCCCTGAGCGGCAATCGTACCTCCAAGAGACCCGGTACTTC. It specifies CASRPPERQSYLQETRYF.

The genes are TRBV27 and TRBJ2-2; TRBD1 agrees at 7 bases. Germline CDR1 reads MNHEY; CDR2 reads SMNVEV (reference sequence). This CDR3 has 14 amino acids. Trimming at V came to 7 bases and at J to 3 bases, leaving 5 bases not matched to a gene. The CDR3 bases are TGTGCCAGCAAAAACAGGGGTTACACCGGGGAGCTGTTTTTT. The encoded protein is CASKNRGYTGELFF.

The J gene is TRBJ1-6, the V gene TRBV28; D remains ambiguous. This CDR3 region has 14 residues. Trimming took off 4 bases at V and 7 bases at J, with 11 bases between the two ends. Germline assignment: CDR1 MDHEN and CDR2 SYDVKM. DNA for the CDR3: TGTGCCAGCAGTTGGAGACCGGTAAATTCACCCCTCCACTTT. It yields the protein CASSWRPVNSPLHF.